Sequencing of this TCR beta chain was carried out in a study of CD8 T cells in ankylosing spondylitis. TCRdb redid the calling of the 5' RACE reads with MiXCR, one entry per CDR3 protein. In the table there are some 130,000 distinct CDR3 sequences, approximately 15% of which are singletons. This clonotype was recorded at least ten times. Antigen: not known. The V end was cut by 6 bases, the J end by 7 bases, with 19 bases between. The CDR3 sequence is 15 residues long. Overall study results and limits: Disease-linked clones displayed a CD8+ phenotype and appeared relatively rarely in peripheral blood. Prior work had noted some motif variants in reactive arthritis blood and synovial fluid.

Sequenced material: blood, either unsorted or a sorted T cell fraction (not recorded which). The TCR was taken from a female donor with ankylosing spondylitis or in good health (not recorded which). The rearrangement links TRBV12-3 or TRBV12-4 to TRBJ2-1, with a weak D call TRBD2 (6 bases). The CDR3 DNA follows: TGTGCCAGCAGCCTTAGCGGAAGGGGAATAAATGAGCAGTTCTTC. It encodes CASSLSGRGINEQFF.